This T cell receptor (beta chain) was identified during a study of shared clonotypes between healthy human individuals. Per germline, CDR1 SGHNT and CDR2 YYREEE (reference sequence). Trimming took off 3 bases at V and 6 bases at J, with 3 bases between the two ends. This CDR3 has 11 amino acids. Profiling relied on immunoSEQ multiplex PCR, and the TCRdb table lists in-frame clones only, not all of them. The sample yields around 2.5 million clones, approximately 93% seen once. Of note for this clone: The sample has other DNA sequences that encode this CDR3 too.

Material: naive CD4+ T cells from PBMCs. Subset of the sample: CD45RA+ positively selected. The sequence came from a man aged 18 to 30 in good health. Some clones in this sample may be carry-over from other donors' samples. The genes are TRBV5-4 and TRBJ2-2; D unresolved. CDR3 region: CASSSPGELFF. Written as DNA, the CDR3 is TGTGCCAGCAGCTCTCCCGGGGAGCTGTTTTTT.